Detailed here is one TCR beta chain. This record belongs to a study of shared clonotypes between healthy human individuals. A 200 ng quantity of DNA, about 30,000 T cell genomes, went into the sorted-subset replicate PCRs. Generated by immunoSEQ multiplex PCR, the TCRdb table keeps only in-frame clones and is missing some. The table has about 510,000 clones, almost 97% seen once; the top ten hold roughly 0.06%. V trimming: 1 base; J trimming: 4 bases; junction bases outside the gene matches: 9. This CDR3 comprises 18 residues. CDR1 is MDHEN and CDR2 is SYDVKM in the germline V gene. This chain uses TRBV28 with TRBJ2-5; 13 bases match TRBD2. The receptor's source is a young woman in good health. The sequencing input was naive CD4+ T cells sorted from blood. Sample subset: CD45RA+ positively selected. CDR3 loop: CASSLFPRTSGSRETQYF. The CDR3 coding sequence is TGTGCCAGCAGTTTATTTCCCCGGACTAGCGGGAGTAGAGAGACCCAGTACTTC.